The 23 T cell receptor beta chains in this list originate from one sample, sequenced in a study of beta chain features in type 1 diabetes. What was sequenced were expressed TCRB transcripts, since all of the isolated RNA had been reverse transcribed. TCRdb keeps only in-frame clones here, not all; method: immunoSEQ multiplex PCR. The sample lists around 200,000 clones; 10% to 15% were seen once. The source material was central memory CD4+ T cells from blood. Receptor source: a woman between 18 and 29 years old in good health.

The chain is built from TRBV9 and TRBJ2-3; the D gene is possibly TRBD2 (5 bases). The CDR3 has 16 amino acids. The V and J ends lost 0 bases and 3 bases respectively, with 14 bases between them. The V gene's germline CDR1 is SGDLS and CDR2 YYNGEE. This chain's CDR3 is CASSVDSVPFTDTQYF. In DNA, the CDR3 is TGTGCCAGCAGCGTAGATAGCGTCCCCTTTACAGATACGCAGTATTTT. Based on the CDR3 plus reference TRBV9 and TRBJ2-3, the full variable domain is DSGVTQTPKHLITATGQRVTLRCSPRSGDLSVYWYQQSLDQGLQFLIQYYNGEERAKGNILERFSAQQFPDLHSELNLSSLELGDSALYFCASSVDSVPFTDTQYFGPGTRLTVL.

V gene TRBV19 combines with J gene TRBJ2-2; TRBD2 agrees at 9 bases. The length of the CDR3 is 15 residues. Germline assignment: CDR1 LNHDA and CDR2 SQIVND (reference sequence). V shed 5 bases, J shed 1 base, and the junction held 2 bases outside the gene matches. The DNA for the CDR3 is TGTGCCAGTAGTCTTAGCGGGAGGAACACCGGGGAGCTGTTTTTT. Its translation is CASSLSGRNTGELFF.

This clone turned up a few times. The chain employs TRBV15 and TRBJ2-7, with D tentatively TRBD2 (6 bases). CDR3 length: 14 amino acids. CDR1 and CDR2 (germline): LNHNV, YYDKDF (reference sequence). Trimming cost V 5 bases and J 2 bases, with 13 bases left between them. The CDR3 DNA reads TGTGCCACCAGCGCGGGACTCAGAACCTACGAGCAGTACTTC. Amino acids: CATSAGLRTYEQYF.

The chain recombines TRBV11-2 with TRBJ2-1; tentative D call: TRBD2 (6 bases). With 0 bases removed from V and 9 bases from J, the gap between germline ends came to 15 bases. The germline V gene encodes CDR1 SGHAT and CDR2 FQNNGV. This CDR3 comprises 15 residues. The CDR3 DNA reads as TGTGCCAGCAGCTTAGATTATGTGACTAGAGGTGAGCAGTTCTTC. Translating gives CASSLDYVTRGEQFF.

The CDR3 region has the DNA TGTGCCAGCAGCTCAGGACAGGGCTCAGATACGCAGTATTTT. This encodes CASSSGQGSDTQYF. The rearrangement links TRBV7-2 to TRBJ2-3; TRBD1 aligns across 8 bases. CDR3 length equals 14 residues. CDR1 SGHTA and CDR2 FQGNSA come from the germline V gene. With V trimmed by 4 bases and J by 4 bases, 4 bases remained unmatched.

V usage is TRBV19 and J usage is TRBJ2-1, with D perhaps TRBD2 (5 bases). Germline CDR1 and CDR2: LNHDA and SQIVND (reference sequence). The CDR3 consists of 13 residues. The V end was cut by 7 bases, the J end by 9 bases, with 16 bases between. Here the CDR3 DNA reads TGTGCCAGTAAGCTACACGGAGGCGGTGAGCAGTTCTTC. Protein product: CASKLHGGGEQFF.

Here the CDR3 reads CASSLDASSYNEQFF. The CDR3 region has the DNA TGTGCCAGCAGCTTGGACGCCAGCTCCTACAATGAGCAGTTCTTC. The rearrangement links TRBV5-4 to TRBJ2-1; no firm D call. V shed 0 bases and J shed 0 bases, with 7 bases lying between them. The CDR3 spans 15 residues. CDR1 is SGHNT and CDR2 is YYREEE in the germline V gene (reference sequence).

V gene TRBV7-9 combines with J gene TRBJ2-7; 7 positions agree with TRBD1. This CDR3 spans 14 amino acids. Trimming cost V 5 bases and J 5 bases; bases outside gene matches: 9. Per germline, CDR1 SEHNR and CDR2 FQNEAQ (reference sequence). The CDR3 protein is CASSTGTESDEQYF. The CDR3 coding sequence is TGTGCCAGCAGCACCGGGACAGAGAGCGACGAGCAGTACTTC.

The chain carries TRBV5-1 and TRBJ1-5; unclear D gene. Germline CDR1 reads SGHRS; CDR2 reads YFSETQ. Between the trimmed V and J ends, which lost 2 bases and 2 bases, there was a span of 8 bases. The CDR3 extends over 14 amino acids. CDR3 residues: CASSFEGGNQPQHF. The CDR3 DNA sequence: TGCGCCAGCAGCTTCGAGGGAGGCAATCAGCCCCAGCATTTT.

The chain links TRBV30 to TRBJ1-4, with D unresolved. Trimming cost V 1 base and J 0 bases, with 9 bases left between them. Germline CDR1 GTSNPN, CDR2 SVGIG (reference sequence). The CDR3 length is 15 residues. In DNA form, the CDR3 reads TGTGCCTGGAGTGGAGTTCGCACAACTAATGAAAAACTGTTTTTT. Translated: CAWSGVRTTNEKLFF.

The chain has TRBV6-6 and TRBJ2-5, with D possibly matching TRBD1 (6 bases). CDR3 length: 15 residues. Germline lookup yields CDR1 MNHNY and CDR2 SVGAGI (reference sequence). The germline V and J ends were trimmed by 6 bases and 4 bases, with 18 bases remaining between them. CDR3 nucleotides: TGTGCCAGCAGACACCATCAGGGGAGTGGAGAGACCCAGTACTTC. Translating gives CASRHHQGSGETQYF.

The chain employs TRBV7-9 and TRBJ2-7, with 9 bases that match TRBD1. Trimming removed 4 bases from V and 2 bases from J; junction bases left unmatched: 9. Germline V gene lookup returns CDR1 SEHNR and CDR2 FQNEAQ (reference sequence). The CDR3 sequence is 16 residues long. This chain's CDR3 is CASSSFGTGSPYEQYF. CDR3 nucleotides: TGTGCCAGCAGCTCCTTCGGGACAGGGTCCCCCTACGAGCAGTACTTC.

The chain couples TRBV6-5 to TRBJ2-1, with D possibly being TRBD2 (5 bases). The CDR3 has 16 amino acids. Trimming took off 2 bases at V and 1 base at J, with 12 bases between the two ends. The germline CDR1 and CDR2 sequences are MNHEY and SVGAGI. This chain's CDR3 is CASSYRAGGSYNEQFF. The CDR3 nucleotides are TGTGCCAGCAGTTACCGGGCAGGCGGGTCCTACAATGAGCAGTTCTTC.

This clone was detected a few times. The V and J genes are TRBV29-1 and TRBJ2-7; tentatively, D is TRBD2 (5 bases). The CDR3 has 14 residues. CDR1 SQVTM and CDR2 ANQGSEA come from the germline V gene. V dropped 7 bases and J dropped 0 bases, with 16 bases sitting between them. The CDR3 nucleotides read TGCAGCGCCAAGACTACTACCAGCTCCTACGAGCAGTACTTC. Encoded protein: CSAKTTTSSYEQYF.

A few counts support this clone. The CDR3 loop is CASSQDWASGRNEQYF. Here the CDR3 DNA reads TGTGCCAGCAGCCAAGATTGGGCTAGCGGGAGAAACGAGCAGTACTTC. The chain couples TRBV4-2 to TRBJ2-7, with 10 bases fitting TRBD2. CDR1 LGHNA and CDR2 YNFKEQ come from the germline V gene. The CDR3 sequence is 16 residues long. V lost 0 bases to trimming and J lost 5 bases; unmatched junction nucleotides: 7.

J is TRBJ2-7 and V is TRBV14; 12 bases fit TRBD2. Germline V gives CDR1 SGHDN, CDR2 FVKESK. The CDR3 extends over 15 amino acids. Unmatched junction bases numbered 9, after V lost 4 bases and J lost 8 bases. The CDR3 loop is CASSPGTSGRLKQYF. The CDR3 nucleotides are TGTGCCAGCAGCCCCGGGACTAGCGGGCGCCTAAAGCAGTACTTC. The whole variable domain, remainder taken from reference TRBV14 and TRBJ2-7, is EAGVTQFPSHSVIEKGQTVTLRCDPISGHDNLYWYRRVMGKEIKFLLHFVKESKQDESGMPNNRFLAERTGGTYSTLKVQPAELEDSGVYFCASSPGTSGRLKQYFGPGTRLTVT.

The rearrangement links TRBV25-1 to TRBJ1-1; TRBD1 aligns across 8 bases. This CDR3 has 14 residues. Germline values: CDR1 MGHDK, CDR2 SYGVNS. The V and J ends lost 4 bases and 5 bases, in that order; junction bases with no gene match: 6. The CDR3 nucleotides read TGTGCCAGCAGTGCTGACAGGGGACGAACTGAAGCTTTCTTT. Translation: CASSADRGRTEAFF.

This clone was counted between two and nine times. The chain has TRBV5-6 and TRBJ2-1; 7 nucleotides agree with TRBD2. Per germline, CDR1 SGHDT and CDR2 YYEEEE. Trimming at V came to 5 bases and at J to 4 bases, leaving 12 bases not matched to a gene. The CDR3 sequence is 16 residues long. The CDR3 spells CASSSIPGLSYNEQFF. DNA for the CDR3: TGTGCCAGCAGTTCCATTCCGGGACTAAGTTACAATGAGCAGTTCTTC.

This clone was found a few times. V gene TRBV21-1 combines with J gene TRBJ2-7; the D segment call TRBD2 is taken from the table without a DNA check. TRBV21-1 is flagged as a pseudogene. The CDR3 is made up of 15 amino acids. CDR3 protein: CASTYGTSGRYEQYF. CDR3 nucleotide sequence: TGTGCCAGCACATATGGGACTAGCGGGAGATACGAGCAGTACTTC.

This clone was found a few times. V gene TRBV6-5 combines with J gene TRBJ2-2; 9 nucleotides agree with TRBD1. There are 16 residues in the CDR3. J gave up 6 bases and V 0 bases, and 5 bases lay outside the gene matches. Per germline, CDR1 MNHEY and CDR2 SVGAGI. The CDR3 loop reads CASSYSWTGESGELFF. The CDR3 nucleotides read TGTGCCAGCAGTTACTCTTGGACAGGGGAATCCGGGGAGCTGTTTTTT.

This clone was observed a few times. The chain carries TRBV5-4 and TRBJ2-5, with 8 nucleotides matching TRBD1. Unmatched junction bases numbered 15, after V lost 4 bases and J lost 7 bases. This CDR3 is 16 amino acids long. The germline CDR1 and CDR2 sequences are SGHNT and YYREEE (reference sequence). CDR3 nucleotide sequence: TGTGCCAGCAGCGCACGGACAGGGATCAGGGAAGCGACCCAGTACTTC. It yields the protein CASSARTGIREATQYF.

A few counts support this clone. The rearrangement joins TRBV7-2 to TRBJ1-2, with TRBD1 matching over 8 bases. The V gene end was trimmed by 5 bases and the J gene end by 5 bases; junction bases not matched to a gene: 7. This CDR3 comprises 14 residues. Germline lookup yields CDR1 SGHTA and CDR2 FQGNSA. The CDR3 bases are TGTGCCAGCAGCCCACGCCAGGGGGCTTATGGCTACACCTTC. It specifies CASSPRQGAYGYTF.

There are a few counts of this clone. The rearrangement links TRBV9 to TRBJ2-1, with 11 nucleotides matching TRBD2. The CDR3 runs 13 residues. In germline, CDR1 is SGDLS, CDR2 YYNGEE. After removal of 3 bases from V and 10 bases from J, the junction contained 3 bases not matched to a gene. CDR3 DNA sequence: TGTGCCAGCAGCGCCCGACTAGCGGGAGAGCAGTTCTTC. It translates to CASSARLAGEQFF.